The entry below describes one TCR beta chain. Only in-frame clones appear in the TCRdb table, and some are missing; sequencing was by immunoSEQ multiplex PCR. The sample lists under 90,000 clones, 94% occurring once. These data belong to a study of technical replicates of blood from several donors. The receptor's source is a human donor in good health. Material for sequencing was T cells isolated from PBMCs.

The CDR3 reads CASSYLTDVLNGYTF. The CDR3 DNA reads as TGTGCCAGCAGTTACTTGACAGATGTACTCAATGGCTACACCTTC. V gene TRBV6-5 combines with J gene TRBJ1-2; tentative D call: TRBD1 (5 bases). The CDR3 has 15 residues. CDR1 MNHEY and CDR2 SVGAGI come from the germline V gene. V lost 1 base and J 6 bases, leaving 15 bases between the germline ends.